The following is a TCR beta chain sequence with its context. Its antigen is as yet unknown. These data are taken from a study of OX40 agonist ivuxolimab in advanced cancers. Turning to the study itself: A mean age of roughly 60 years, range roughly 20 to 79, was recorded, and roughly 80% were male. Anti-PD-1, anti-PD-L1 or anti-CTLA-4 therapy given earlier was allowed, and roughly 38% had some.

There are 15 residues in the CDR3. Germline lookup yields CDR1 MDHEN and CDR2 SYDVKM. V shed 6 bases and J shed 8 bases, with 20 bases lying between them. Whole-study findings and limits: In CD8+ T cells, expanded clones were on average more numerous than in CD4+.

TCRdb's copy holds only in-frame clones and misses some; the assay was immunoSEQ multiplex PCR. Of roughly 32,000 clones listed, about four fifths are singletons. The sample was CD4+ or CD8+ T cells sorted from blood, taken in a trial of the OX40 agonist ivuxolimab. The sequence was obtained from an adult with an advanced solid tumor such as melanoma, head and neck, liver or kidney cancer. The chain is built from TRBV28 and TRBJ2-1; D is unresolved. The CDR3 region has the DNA TGTGCCAGCAGCCGAGGATCATACGGGTCGGATGAGCAGTTCTTC. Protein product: CASSRGSYGSDEQFF.